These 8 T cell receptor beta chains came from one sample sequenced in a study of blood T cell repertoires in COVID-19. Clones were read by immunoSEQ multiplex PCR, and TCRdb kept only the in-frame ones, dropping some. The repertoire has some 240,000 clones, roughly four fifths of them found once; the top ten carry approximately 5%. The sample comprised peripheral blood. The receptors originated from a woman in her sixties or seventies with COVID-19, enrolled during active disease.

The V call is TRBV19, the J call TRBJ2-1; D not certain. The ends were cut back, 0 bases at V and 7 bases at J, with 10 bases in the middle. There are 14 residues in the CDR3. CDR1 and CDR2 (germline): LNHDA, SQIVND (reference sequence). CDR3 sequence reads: CASSIDRGLNEQFF. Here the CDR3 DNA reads TGTGCCAGTAGTATAGATCGCGGTCTGAATGAGCAGTTCTTC. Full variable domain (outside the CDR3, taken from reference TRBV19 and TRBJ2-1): DGGITQSPKYLFRKEGQNVTLSCEQNLNHDAMYWYRQDPGQGLRLIYYSQIVNDFQKGDIAEGYSVSREKKESFPLTVTSAQKNPTAFYLCASSIDRGLNEQFFGPGTRLTVL.

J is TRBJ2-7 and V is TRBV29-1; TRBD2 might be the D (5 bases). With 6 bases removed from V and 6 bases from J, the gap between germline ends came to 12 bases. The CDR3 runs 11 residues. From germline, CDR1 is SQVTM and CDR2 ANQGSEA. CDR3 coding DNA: TGCAGCGTGGAGGTTCGGGGCGAGCAGTACTTC. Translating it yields CSVEVRGEQYF.

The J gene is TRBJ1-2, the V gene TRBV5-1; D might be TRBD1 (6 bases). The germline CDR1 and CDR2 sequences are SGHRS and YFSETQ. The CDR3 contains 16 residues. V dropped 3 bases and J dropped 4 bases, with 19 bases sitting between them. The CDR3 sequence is CASSSDSARNPYGYTF. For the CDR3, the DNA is TGCGCCAGCAGCTCGGACAGCGCCCGGAATCCCTATGGCTACACCTTC. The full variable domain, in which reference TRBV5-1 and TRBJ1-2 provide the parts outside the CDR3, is KAGVTQTPRYLIKTRGQQVTLSCSPISGHRSVSWYQQTPGQGLQFLFEYFSETQRNKGNFPGRFSGRQFSNSRSEMNVSTLELGDSALYLCASSSDSARNPYGYTFGSGTRLTVV.

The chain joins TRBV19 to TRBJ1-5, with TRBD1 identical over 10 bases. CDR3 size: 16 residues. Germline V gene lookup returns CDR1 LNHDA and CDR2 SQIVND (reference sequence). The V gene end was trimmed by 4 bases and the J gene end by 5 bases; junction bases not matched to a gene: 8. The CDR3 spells CASSKSGTGVDQPQHF. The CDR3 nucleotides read TGTGCCAGTAGTAAATCCGGGACAGGGGTAGATCAGCCCCAGCATTTT.

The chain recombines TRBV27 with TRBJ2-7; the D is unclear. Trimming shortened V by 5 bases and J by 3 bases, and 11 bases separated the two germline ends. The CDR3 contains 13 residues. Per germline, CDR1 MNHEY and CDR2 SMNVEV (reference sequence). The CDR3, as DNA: TGTGCCAGCAGTACCCGACTCGTCTACGAGCAGTACTTC. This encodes CASSTRLVYEQYF.

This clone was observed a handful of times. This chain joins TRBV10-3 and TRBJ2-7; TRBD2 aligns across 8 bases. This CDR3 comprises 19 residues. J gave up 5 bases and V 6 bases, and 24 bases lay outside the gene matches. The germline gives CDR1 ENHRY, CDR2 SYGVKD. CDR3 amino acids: CAIRRGEVLPPRGLDEQYF. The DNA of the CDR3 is TGTGCCATCAGGCGGGGGGAGGTGTTACCGCCCAGGGGCTTAGACGAGCAGTACTTC.

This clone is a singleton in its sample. CDR3 DNA sequence: TGTGCCAGCAAGGACAGTAACTATGGCTACACCTTC. As protein: CASKDSNYGYTF. This chain links TRBV28 with TRBJ1-2, with D maybe TRBD1 (6 bases). Germline CDR1 MDHEN, CDR2 SYDVKM. Trimming removed 7 bases from V and 1 base from J, with 7 bases in between. The CDR3 sequence is 12 residues long.

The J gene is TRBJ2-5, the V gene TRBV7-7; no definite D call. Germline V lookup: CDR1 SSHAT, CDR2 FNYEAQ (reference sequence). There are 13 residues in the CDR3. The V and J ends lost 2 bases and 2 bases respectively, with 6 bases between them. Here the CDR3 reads CASSLQRQETQYF. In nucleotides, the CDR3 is TGTGCCAGCAGCTTACAACGGCAAGAGACCCAGTACTTC.